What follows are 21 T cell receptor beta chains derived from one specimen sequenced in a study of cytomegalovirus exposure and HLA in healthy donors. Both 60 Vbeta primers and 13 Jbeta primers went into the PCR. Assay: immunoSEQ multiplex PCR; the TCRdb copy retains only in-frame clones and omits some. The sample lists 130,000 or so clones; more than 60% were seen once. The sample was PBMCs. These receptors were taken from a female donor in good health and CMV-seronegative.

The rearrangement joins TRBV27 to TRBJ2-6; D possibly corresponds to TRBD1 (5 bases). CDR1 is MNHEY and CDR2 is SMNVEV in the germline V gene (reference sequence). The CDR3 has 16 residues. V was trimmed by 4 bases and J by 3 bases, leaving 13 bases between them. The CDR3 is CASSSFRAGGANVLTF. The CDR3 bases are TGTGCCAGCAGTTCGTTCAGGGCCGGTGGGGCCAACGTCCTGACTTTC.

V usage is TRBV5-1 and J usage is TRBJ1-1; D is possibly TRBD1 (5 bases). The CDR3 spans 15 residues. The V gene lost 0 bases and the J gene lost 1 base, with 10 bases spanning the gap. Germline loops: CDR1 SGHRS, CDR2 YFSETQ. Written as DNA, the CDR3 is TGCGCCAGCAGCTTGGTTTTCGGGGGGAACACTGAAGCTTTCTTT. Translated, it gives CASSLVFGGNTEAFF.

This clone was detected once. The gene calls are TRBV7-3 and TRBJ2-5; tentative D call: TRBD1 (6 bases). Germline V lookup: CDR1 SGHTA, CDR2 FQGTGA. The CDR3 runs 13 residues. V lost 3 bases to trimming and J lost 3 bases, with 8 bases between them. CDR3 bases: TGTGCCAGCAGCTTCTCAGGGGAAGAGACCCAGTACTTC. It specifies CASSFSGEETQYF.

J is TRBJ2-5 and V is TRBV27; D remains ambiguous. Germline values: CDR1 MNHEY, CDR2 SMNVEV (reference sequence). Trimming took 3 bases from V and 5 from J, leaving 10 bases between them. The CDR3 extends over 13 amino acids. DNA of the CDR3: TGTGCCAGCAGTTTCTCGAGTTATGAGACCCAGTACTTC. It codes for CASSFSSYETQYF.

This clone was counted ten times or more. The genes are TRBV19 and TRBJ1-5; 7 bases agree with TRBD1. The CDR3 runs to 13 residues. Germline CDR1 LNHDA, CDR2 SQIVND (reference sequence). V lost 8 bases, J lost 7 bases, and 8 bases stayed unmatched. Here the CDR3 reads CASGQEVRQPQHF. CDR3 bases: TGTGCCAGTGGACAGGAGGTACGACAGCCCCAGCATTTT. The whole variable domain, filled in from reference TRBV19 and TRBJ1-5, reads DGGITQSPKYLFRKEGQNVTLSCEQNLNHDAMYWYRQDPGQGLRLIYYSQIVNDFQKGDIAEGYSVSREKKESFPLTVTSAQKNPTAFYLCASGQEVRQPQHFGDGTRLSIL.

The CDR3, as DNA: TGTGCCAGCAGTCTACCGGGACAGGATTACGAGCAGTACTTC. Residues: CASSLPGQDYEQYF. This chain connects TRBV6-1 to TRBJ2-7; TRBD1 agrees at 8 bases. Germline V lookup: CDR1 MNHNS, CDR2 SASEGT. This CDR3 region has 14 residues. V was pared by 5 bases and J by 4 bases, with 7 bases of the junction left unmatched.

CDR3 in amino acids: CASSRGGRRQETQYF. The CDR3 nucleotides are TGTGCCAGCAGCCGCGGGGGGCGGAGGCAAGAGACCCAGTACTTC. The rearrangement uses TRBV7-3 and TRBJ2-5, with 8 bases lining up with TRBD2. CDR3 length: 15 residues. Trimming removed 5 bases from V and 2 bases from J; junction bases left unmatched: 7. Germline CDR1 is SGHTA and CDR2 is FQGTGA.

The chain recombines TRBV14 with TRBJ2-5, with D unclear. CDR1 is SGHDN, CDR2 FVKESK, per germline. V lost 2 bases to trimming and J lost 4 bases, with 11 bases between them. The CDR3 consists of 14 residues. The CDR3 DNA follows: TGTGCCAGCAGCCAAAACCTGGGCGCAGAGACCCAGTACTTC. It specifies CASSQNLGAETQYF.

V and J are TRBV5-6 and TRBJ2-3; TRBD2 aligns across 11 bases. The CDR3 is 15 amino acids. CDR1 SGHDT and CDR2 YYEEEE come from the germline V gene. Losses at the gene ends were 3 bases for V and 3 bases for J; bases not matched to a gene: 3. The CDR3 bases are TGTGCCAGCAGCTCAACTAGCGGGAGTACAGATACGCAGTATTTT. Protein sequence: CASSSTSGSTDTQYF.

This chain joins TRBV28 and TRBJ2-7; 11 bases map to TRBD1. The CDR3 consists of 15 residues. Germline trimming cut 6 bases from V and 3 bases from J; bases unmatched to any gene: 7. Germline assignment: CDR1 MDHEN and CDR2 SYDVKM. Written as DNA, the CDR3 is TGTGCCAGCAGCCCCCCGGGACAGGGGGTCTACGAGCAGTACTTC. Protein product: CASSPPGQGVYEQYF.

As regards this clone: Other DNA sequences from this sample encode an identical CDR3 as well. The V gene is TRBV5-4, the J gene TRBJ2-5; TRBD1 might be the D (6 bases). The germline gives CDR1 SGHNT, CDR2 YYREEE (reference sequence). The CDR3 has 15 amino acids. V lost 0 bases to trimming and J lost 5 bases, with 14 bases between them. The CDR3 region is CASSLAMGASETQYF. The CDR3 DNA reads TGTGCCAGCAGCTTGGCCATGGGGGCGTCCGAGACCCAGTACTTC. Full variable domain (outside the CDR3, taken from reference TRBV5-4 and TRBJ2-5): ETGVTQSPTHLIKTRGQQVTLRCSSQSGHNTVSWYQQALGQGPQFIFQYYREEENGRGNFPPRFSGLQFPNYSSELNVNALELDDSALYLCASSLAMGASETQYFGPGTRLLVL.

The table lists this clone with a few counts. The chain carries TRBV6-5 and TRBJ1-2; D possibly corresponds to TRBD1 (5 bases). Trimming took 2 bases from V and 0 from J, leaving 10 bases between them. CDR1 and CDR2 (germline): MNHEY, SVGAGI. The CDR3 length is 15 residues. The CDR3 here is CASSYGGASNYGYTF. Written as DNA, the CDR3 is TGTGCCAGCAGTTACGGCGGGGCTTCTAACTATGGCTACACCTTC.

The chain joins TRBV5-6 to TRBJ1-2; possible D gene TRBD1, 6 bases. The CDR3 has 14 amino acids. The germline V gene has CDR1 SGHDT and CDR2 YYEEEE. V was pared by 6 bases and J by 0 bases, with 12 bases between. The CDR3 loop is CASTLRGPNYGYTF. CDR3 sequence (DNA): TGTGCCAGCACCCTCAGGGGTCCTAACTATGGCTACACCTTC.

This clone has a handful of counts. The CDR3 DNA sequence: TGTGCCAGCAGCTTCGAGGGGGCCTACGAGCAGTACTTC. This encodes CASSFEGAYEQYF. The rearrangement links TRBV7-9 to TRBJ2-5; D perhaps matches TRBD1 (6 bases). The J call is doubtful: the DNA matches TRBJ2-7 better. The CDR3 has 13 amino acids. Germline V gene sequence: CDR1 SEHNR, CDR2 FQNEAQ (reference sequence).

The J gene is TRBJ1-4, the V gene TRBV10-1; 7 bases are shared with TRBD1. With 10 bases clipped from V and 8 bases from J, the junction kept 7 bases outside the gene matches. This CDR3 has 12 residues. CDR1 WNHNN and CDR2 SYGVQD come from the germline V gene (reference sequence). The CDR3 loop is CATSPGGEKLFF. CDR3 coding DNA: TGCGCCACCTCACCAGGGGGGGAAAAACTGTTTTTT.

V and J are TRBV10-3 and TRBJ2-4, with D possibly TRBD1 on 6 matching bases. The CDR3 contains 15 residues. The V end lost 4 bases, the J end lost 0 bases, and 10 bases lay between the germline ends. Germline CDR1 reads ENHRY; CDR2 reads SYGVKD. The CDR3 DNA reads TGTGCCATCAGTGCACAGGGTCTAGCCAAAAACATTCAGTACTTC. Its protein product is CAISAQGLAKNIQYF.

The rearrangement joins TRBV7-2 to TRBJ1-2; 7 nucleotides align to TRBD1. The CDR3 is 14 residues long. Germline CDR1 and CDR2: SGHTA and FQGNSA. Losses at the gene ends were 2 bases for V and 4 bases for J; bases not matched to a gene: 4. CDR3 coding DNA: TGTGCCAGCAGCTTATCAGGGGGTGGCTATGGCTACACCTTC. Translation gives CASSLSGGGYGYTF. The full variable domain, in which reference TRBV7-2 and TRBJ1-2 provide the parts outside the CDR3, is GAGVSQSPSNKVTEKGKDVELRCDPISGHTALYWYRQSLGQGLEFLIYFQGNSAPDKSGLPSDRFSAERTGGSVSTLTIQRTQQEDSAVYLCASSLSGGGYGYTFGSGTRLTVV.

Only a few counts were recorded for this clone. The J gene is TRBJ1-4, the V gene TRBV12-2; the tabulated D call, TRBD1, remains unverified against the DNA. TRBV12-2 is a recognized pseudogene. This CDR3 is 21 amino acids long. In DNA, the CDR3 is TGTGCAAGTCGCTTAGCGCCTCCTCACCGGGACAGGGGATTTGGGAATGAAAAACTGTTTTTT. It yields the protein CASRLAPPHRDRGFGNEKLFF.

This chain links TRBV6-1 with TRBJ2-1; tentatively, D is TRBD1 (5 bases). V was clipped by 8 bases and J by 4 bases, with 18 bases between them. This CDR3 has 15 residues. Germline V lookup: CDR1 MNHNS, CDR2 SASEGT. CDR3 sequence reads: CASGLDGHNYNEQFF. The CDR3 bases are TGTGCCAGCGGGTTGGACGGACATAATTACAATGAGCAGTTCTTC.

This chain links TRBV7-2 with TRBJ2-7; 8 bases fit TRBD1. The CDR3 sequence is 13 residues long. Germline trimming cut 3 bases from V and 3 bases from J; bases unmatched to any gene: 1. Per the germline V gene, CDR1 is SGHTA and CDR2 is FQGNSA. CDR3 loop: CASSFGQGYEQYF. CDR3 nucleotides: TGTGCCAGCAGCTTCGGACAGGGCTACGAGCAGTACTTC.

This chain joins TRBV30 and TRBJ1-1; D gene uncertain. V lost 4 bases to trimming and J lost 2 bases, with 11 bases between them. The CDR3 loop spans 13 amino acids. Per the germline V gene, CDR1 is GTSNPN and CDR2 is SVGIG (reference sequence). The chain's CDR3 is CAWTPGDNTEAFF. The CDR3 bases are TGTGCCTGGACCCCGGGAGACAACACTGAAGCTTTCTTT.